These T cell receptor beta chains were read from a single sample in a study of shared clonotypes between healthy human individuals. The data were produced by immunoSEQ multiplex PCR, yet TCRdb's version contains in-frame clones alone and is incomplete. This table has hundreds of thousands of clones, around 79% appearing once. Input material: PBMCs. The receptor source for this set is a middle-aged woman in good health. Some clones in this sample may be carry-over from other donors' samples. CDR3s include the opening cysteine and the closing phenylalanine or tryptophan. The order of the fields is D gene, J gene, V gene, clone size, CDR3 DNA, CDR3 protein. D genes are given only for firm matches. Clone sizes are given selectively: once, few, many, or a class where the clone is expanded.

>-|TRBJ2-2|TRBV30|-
TGTGCCTGGGGTCGGGTAGGGCTGTACGGGGAGCTGTTTTTT
CAWGRVGLYGELFF
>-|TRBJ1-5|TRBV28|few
TGTGCCAGCACGGGGGTAGTAGGGTGGCCCCAGCATTTT
CASTGVVGWPQHF
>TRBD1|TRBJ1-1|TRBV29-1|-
TGCAGCGTTGGGGGGACAGTGAACACTGAAGCTTTCTTT
CSVGGTVNTEAFF
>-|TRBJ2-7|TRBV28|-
TGTGCCAGCAGTTTATTCCAGGGGATGATCTACGAGCAGTACTTC
CASSLFQGMIYEQYF
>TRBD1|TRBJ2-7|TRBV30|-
TGTGCCTGGAGTGGAGTGACAGGGAGCTCCTACGAGCAGTACTTC
CAWSGVTGSSYEQYF
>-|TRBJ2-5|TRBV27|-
TGTGCCAGCACCCCACTTAGGGGTGGGGAGACCCAGTACTTC
CASTPLRGGETQYF
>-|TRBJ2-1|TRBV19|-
TGTGCCAGTAGTCGTGGGGGCTACAATGAGCAGTTCTTC
CASSRGGYNEQFF
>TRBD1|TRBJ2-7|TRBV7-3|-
TGTGCCAGCAGCCCGGGACAGGGCGGCGAGCAGTACTTC
CASSPGQGGEQYF
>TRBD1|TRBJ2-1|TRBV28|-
TGTGCCAGCAGTCAGGGCCCCGGGACAGTCGGTGAGCAGTTCTTC
CASSQGPGTVGEQFF
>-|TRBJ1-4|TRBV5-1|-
TGCGCCAGCAGCTTGACTCGCCAACAGGGAGGGGAAAAACTGTTTTTT
CASSLTRQQGGEKLFF
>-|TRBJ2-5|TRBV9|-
TGTGCCAGCAGCCCCCGACCGGGAAAGGGAGAGACCCAGTACTTC
CASSPRPGKGETQYF
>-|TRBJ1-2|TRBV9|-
TGTGCCAGCAGCGTAGGGTTTGGGGGCTACTATGGCTACACCTTC
CASSVGFGGYYGYTF
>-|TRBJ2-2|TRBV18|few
TGTGCCAGCTCACCCCAGACAGGAGACGGGGAGCTGTTTTTT
CASSPQTGDGELFF
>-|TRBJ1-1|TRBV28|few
TGTGCCAGCAGTTTATGGGGGAACACTGAAGCTTTCTTT
CASSLWGNTEAFF
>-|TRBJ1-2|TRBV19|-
TGTGCCAGTAGTATTTCTGGGGGCAACTATGGCTACACCTTC
CASSISGGNYGYTF
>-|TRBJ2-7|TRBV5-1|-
TGCGCCAGCAGCCTCACGGACTGGTCTCGAGAGCAGTACTTC
CASSLTDWSREQYF
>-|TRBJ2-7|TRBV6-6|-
TGTGCCAGCAGTTACTCGAGTAGCTCCTACGAGCAGTACTTC
CASSYSSSSYEQYF
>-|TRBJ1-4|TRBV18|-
TGTGCCAGCTCACCACTAGTCGGCTCCAATGAAAAACTGTTTTTT
CASSPLVGSNEKLFF
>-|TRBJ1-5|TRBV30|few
TGTGCCTGGAGTCCCCTGGGGCTCGGTCAGCCCCAGCATTTT
CAWSPLGLGQPQHF
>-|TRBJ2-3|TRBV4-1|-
TGCGCCAGCAGCCAAGAAGGAGGCAGGGGTAGGGCCACAGATACGCAGTATTTT
CASSQEGGRGRATDTQYF
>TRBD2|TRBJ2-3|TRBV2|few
TGTGCCGGTCTACCGGGACTAGCGGGAGATACGCAGTATTTT
CAGLPGLAGDTQYF
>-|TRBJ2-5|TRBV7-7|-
TGTGCTAGCAGCTCGACTACAGGGGAGGGCGGGACCCAGTACTTC
CASSSTTGEGGTQYF
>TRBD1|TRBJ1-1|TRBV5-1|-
TGCGCCAGCAGCTTAACAATGTCGGCAGGGGGCGAGGCTTTCTTT
CASSLTMSAGGEAFF
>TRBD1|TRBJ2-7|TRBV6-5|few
TGTGCCAGCAGTTCCCTCCCGGGACAGGGGTTGTCCGAGCAGTACTTC
CASSSLPGQGLSEQYF
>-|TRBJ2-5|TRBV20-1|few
TGCAGTGCCGGGACCGGCGGTAGCCAGTACTTC
CSAGTGGSQYF
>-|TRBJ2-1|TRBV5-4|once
TGTGCCAGCAGCTTGGGTGGCTATGAGCAGTTCTTC
CASSLGGYEQFF
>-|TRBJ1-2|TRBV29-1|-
TGCAGCGTTGAAGATTCCGGGGGCCGAGATGGCTACACCTTC
CSVEDSGGRDGYTF
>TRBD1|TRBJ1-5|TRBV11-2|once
TGTGCCAGCAGCTTAGGGGGACAGTACAATCAGCCCCAGCATTTT
CASSLGGQYNQPQHF
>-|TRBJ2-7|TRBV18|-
TGTGCCAGCTCACCCCGGGACTTCGCCTACGAGCAGTACTTC
CASSPRDFAYEQYF
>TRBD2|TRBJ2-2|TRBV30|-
TGTGCCTGGATCCCCTCCCTTTGGACTAGGGGTAACACCGGGGAGCTGTTTTTT
CAWIPSLWTRGNTGELFF
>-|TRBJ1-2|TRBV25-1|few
TGTGCCAGCAGTGATCGGGGAAACTATGGCTACACCTTC
CASSDRGNYGYTF
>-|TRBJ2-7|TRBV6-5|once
TGTGCCAGCAGTTACTCGTGGGACGGTACCTACGAGCAGTACTTC
CASSYSWDGTYEQYF
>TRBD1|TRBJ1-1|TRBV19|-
TGTGCCAGTAGTATAGGACAGGGGAACACTGAAGCTTTCTTT
CASSIGQGNTEAFF
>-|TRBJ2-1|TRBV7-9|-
TGTGCCAGCAGTCTTAGCGGTAACTCCTACAATGAGCAGTTCTTC
CASSLSGNSYNEQFF
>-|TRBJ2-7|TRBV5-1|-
TGCGCCAGCACATTAGAGACCGGGACCTACGAGCAGTACTTC
CASTLETGTYEQYF
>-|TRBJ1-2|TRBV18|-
TGTGCCAGCTCACCACGCGCAGAACTAAGCTATGGCTACACCTTC
CASSPRAELSYGYTF
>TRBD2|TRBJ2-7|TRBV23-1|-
TGCGCCAGACCACTTCCGAGCGGGAGTCACTACGAGCAGTACTTC
CARPLPSGSHYEQYF
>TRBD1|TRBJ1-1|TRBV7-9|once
TGTGCCAGCAGCTTGACAGGGGAAGACACTGAAGCTTTCTTT
CASSLTGEDTEAFF
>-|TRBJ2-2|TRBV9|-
TGTGCCAGCAGCGTAGTGGGGCAGTTCACCGGGGAGCTGTTTTTT
CASSVVGQFTGELFF
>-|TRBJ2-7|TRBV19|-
TGTGCCAGCTCGCGTCGGGGCCCCTACGAGCAGTACTTC
CASSRRGPYEQYF
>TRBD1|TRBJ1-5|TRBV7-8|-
TGTGCCAGCAGCTTAGACCCGGACAGGGACCAGCCCCAGCATTTT
CASSLDPDRDQPQHF
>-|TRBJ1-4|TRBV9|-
TGTGCCAGCAGCGAGGGTTCGATGGGAAATGAAAAACTGTTTTTT
CASSEGSMGNEKLFF
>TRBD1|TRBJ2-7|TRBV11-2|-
TGTGCCAGCACTCCACGCCCGGGACAGGTGAACTACGAGCAGTACTTC
CASTPRPGQVNYEQYF
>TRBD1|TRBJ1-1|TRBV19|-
TGTGCCAGTAGTAACCCGGGACAGGTACGGACTGAAGCTTTCTTT
CASSNPGQVRTEAFF
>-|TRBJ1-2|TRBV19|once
TGTGCCAGTAGCACCTGGGGGCGCTTTAATGGCTACACCTTC
CASSTWGRFNGYTF
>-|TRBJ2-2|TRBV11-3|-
TGTGCCAGCAGCCCATCGGGATCGAACACCGGGGAGCTGTTTTTT
CASSPSGSNTGELFF
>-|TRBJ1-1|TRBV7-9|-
TGTGCCAGCAGCTTAAAACAGGGAGAGACTGAAGCTTTCTTT
CASSLKQGETEAFF
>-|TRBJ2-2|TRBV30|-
TGTGCCTGGAGTGGGGCCCCGAACACCGGGGAGCTGTTTTTT
CAWSGAPNTGELFF